This T cell receptor beta chain was obtained from a study of T cell changes during pregnancy in multiple sclerosis. The V gene's germline CDR1 is MNHEY and CDR2 SVGAGI. The CDR3 has 14 residues. The ends were cut back, 2 bases at V and 3 bases at J, with 10 bases in the middle. The method was immunoSEQ multiplex PCR; TCRdb's version includes in-frame clones alone and lacks a portion of them. The table shows 45,000 or so clones, with roughly 91% occurring only once. The TCR was taken from a female donor in good health, enrolled as a control in a pregnancy study. The sample was CD8+ T cells from peripheral blood mononuclear cells, taken after pregnancy. The rearrangement links TRBV6-5 to TRBJ1-2; no reliable D call. CDR3 in DNA: TGTGCCAGCAGTTACAAGGAGGCGGACTATGGCTACACCTTC. Translating gives CASSYKEADYGYTF.